The 8 T cell receptor beta chains in this list originate from one sample, sequenced in a study of shared clonotypes between healthy human individuals. Clones were sequenced by immunoSEQ multiplex PCR, and TCRdb holds only the in-frame ones, with some missing. The repertoire holds approximately 740,000 clones, with under 80% as singletons. What was sequenced was memory CD4+ T cells sorted from blood. The subset was: CD45RA-negative fraction. The receptors come from a woman under 40 in good health.

The chain combines TRBV20-1 with TRBJ1-1; 8 bases line up with TRBD1. Germline V gives CDR1 DFQATT, CDR2 SNEGSKA (reference sequence). Trimming took 6 bases from V and 7 from J; bases not matched to a gene: 4. The CDR3 has 11 amino acids. The CDR3 sequence is CSAWTGYEAFF. CDR3 nucleotide sequence: TGCAGTGCCTGGACAGGGTATGAAGCTTTCTTT.

The chain couples TRBV4-1 to TRBJ1-5; 7 bases fit TRBD1. The V gene end was trimmed by 2 bases and the J gene end by 5 bases; junction bases not matched to a gene: 3. CDR1 MGHRA and CDR2 YSYEKL come from the germline V gene. The CDR3 sequence is 14 residues long. CDR3 residues: CASSQRQGYQPQHF. The DNA of the CDR3 is TGCGCCAGCAGCCAAAGACAGGGTTATCAGCCCCAGCATTTT.

This chain joins TRBV5-1 and TRBJ2-1; unclear D gene. The CDR3 consists of 16 residues. CDR1 and CDR2 (germline): SGHRS, YFSETQ. V shed 3 bases and J shed 0 bases, with 13 bases lying between them. The CDR3 sequence is CASSSTAGSSYNEQFF. CDR3 in DNA: TGCGCCAGCAGCTCGACTGCCGGAAGCTCCTACAATGAGCAGTTCTTC.

This chain uses TRBV28 with TRBJ2-1; D call uncertain. The germline gives CDR1 MDHEN, CDR2 SYDVKM. Between the trimmed V and J ends, which lost 10 bases and 8 bases, there was a span of 9 bases. CDR3 size: 10 residues. In DNA form, the CDR3 reads TGTGCCACCGTACAAGATGAGCAGTTCTTC. Translating it yields CATVQDEQFF.

In DNA form, the CDR3 reads TGTGCCAGGTCGAAATATAGCGGGAGTTGGCTAAGCACAGATACGCAGTATTTT. Translated: CARSKYSGSWLSTDTQYF. The chain carries TRBV5-8 and TRBJ2-3; 9 bases are shared with TRBD2. V was pared by 8 bases and J by 0 bases, with 16 bases of the junction left unmatched. The CDR3 runs 18 residues. In germline, CDR1 is SGHTS, CDR2 YDEGEE. Full variable domain (remainder filled in from reference TRBV5-8 and TRBJ2-3): EAGVTQSPTHLIKTRGQQATLRCSPISGHTSVYWYQQALGLGLQFLLWYDEGEERNRGNFPPRFSGRQFPNYSSELNVNALELEDSALYLCARSKYSGSWLSTDTQYFGPGTRLTVL.

With respect to this clone: One end of the junction fails to match germline, which may point to a read error. The chain has TRBV7-8 and TRBJ2-2; D gene unclear. CDR1 SGHVS and CDR2 FQNEAQ come from the germline V gene. The CDR3 length is 14 residues. DNA for the CDR3: TGTGCCAGCAGCATAGCAATGGTCGGCGGGGAGCTGTTTTTT. Residues: CASSIAMVGGELFF.

The chain combines TRBV6-6 with TRBJ1-1, with D tentatively TRBD1 (6 bases). The V end lost 6 bases, the J end lost 10 bases, and 15 bases lay between the germline ends. Per the germline V gene, CDR1 is MNHNY and CDR2 is SVGAGI (reference sequence). CDR3 length: 12 residues. CDR3 sequence (DNA): TGTGCCAGCAGGTCGACAGGTCAGGGAGCTTTCTTT. Its protein is CASRSTGQGAFF.

This sequence joins TRBV5-1 and TRBJ2-3, with D possibly called TRBD1 or TRBD2 (5 bases each). The CDR3 has 14 residues. V shed 4 bases and J shed 14 bases, with 23 bases lying between them. From germline, CDR1 is SGHRS and CDR2 YFSETQ. CDR3 region: CASSLMTDPSSAYF. CDR3 in DNA: TGCGCCAGCAGCCTAATGACAGACCCTAGCTCGGCGTATTTT.